This T cell receptor beta chain was retrieved from a study of neurological immune-mediated disorders. Time point described: longitudinal time-point 3. Over 190 million TCR-beta sequences from 15-18 subjects came out of each sequencing run. Each CDR3 protein is one row after TCRdb ran MiXCR on the 5' RACE reads. The sample records more than 40,000 distinct CDR3 sequences, 12% being singletons. This clonotype is medium-sized. The V end was cut by 0 bases, the J end by 4 bases, with 13 bases between. The germline CDR1 and CDR2 sequences are DFQATT and SNEGSKA (reference sequence). This CDR3 is 15 amino acids long.

The TCR was taken from a male donor with HTLV-1-associated myelopathy (HAM/TSP). Sample: PBMCs. The gene calls are TRBV20-1 and TRBJ2-1; tentative D call: TRBD2 (6 bases). CDR3 loop: CSAREKGLAYNEQFF. Here the CDR3 DNA reads TGCAGTGCTAGAGAGAAGGGACTTGCGTACAATGAGCAGTTCTTC.